The source of this TCR beta chain is a study of CD8+ T cells in alopecia areata listed by TCRdb under 2018. Broadly, across the study: Treated patients were enrolled in an open-label pilot trial of oral tofacitinib, 5 to 10 mg twice daily, for moderate-to-severe alopecia areata. Tofacitinib was administered for 6 to 18 months, and 6 months of follow-up off drug were then conducted to assess delayed response and recurrence. In treated patients, disease severity was measured using the SALT score, which gives the percentage of scalp surface area affected. To study T cell clonal expansion in alopecia areata, the researchers applied high-throughput TCRbeta sequencing to both the C3H/HeJ mouse model and human patients. Human TCRbeta sequencing covered scalp tissue and sorted CD4+ and CD8+ peripheral blood T cells from patchy and totalis/universalis alopecia areata patients and healthy controls. Patients on tofacitinib were biopsied at baseline and after 4 and 24 weeks of treatment, and several of the patients also had a later scalp biopsy. Clonality in the scalp was compared among normal scalp (n=4), patchy alopecia areata scalp (n=8), and alopecia totalis/universalis scalp (n=8). RNA was extracted with the PAXgene miRNA kit for fixed scalp, the miRNeasy kit for PBMCs, and the RNeasy kit for mouse skin. TCRbeta CDR3 regions were amplified by immunoSEQ multiplex PCR with 35 Vbeta forward and 13 Jbeta reverse primers.

Library creation used the immunoSEQ multiplex PCR assay. RNA was extracted from all samples and reverse transcribed into cDNA as template for TCR sequencing. First-strand cDNA was synthesized using SuperScript III with a 2:1 mix of oligo-dT and random hexamers. A synthetic immune receptor repertoire was used to measure amplification bias, and any remaining bias was corrected computationally. The paper's processing steps were these. After raw reads were preprocessed to remove errors, the CDR3 was defined following IMGT conventions as running from the conserved cysteine to phenylalanine. Clonality was computed by normalizing Shannon entropy by log2 of the number of productive unique TCRs and subtracting the result from 1. Scalp TCRbeta sequences were cross-referenced with sorted blood CD4 and CD8 repertoires so that the CD4 or CD8 identity of scalp clones could be inferred. TCRdb took this table from immuneACCESS and kept in-frame rearrangements with V and J called. Such tables lack part of the clones; where checked against another copy, unresolved V genes explain under half of the gap, and the rest is unexplained. The V and J calls and clone size come from that table; D and trimming were worked out from the DNA. This sample comprises about 160,000 clones, just over 65% of them detected only once. The leading ten clones occupy approximately 0.9% of the sample.

Broad study findings and their caveats: Shared TCR sequences between patients were less evident than in mice, which may be partly attributable to HLA diversity in the patient population. During tofacitinib treatment, many expanded lesional clones stuck around in both scalp and blood, and this persistence may partly explain why relapse happens after treatment is stopped. Compared with normal scalp, lesional scalp had higher clonality and more expanded CD8+ clones, particularly in alopecia totalis/universalis, a pattern that suggests antigenic drive. Unlike mouse skin, which is dominated by gammadelta T cells, normal human skin has resident alphabeta T cells that are also sequenced, and this complicates analysis of the scalp TCR repertoire. With tofacitinib, both scalp clonality and the number of expanded CD8+ clones among the top 100 scalp clones went down significantly. Because the treated cohort was small and included a single nonresponder, larger studies are needed to assess links between baseline CD8+ expansion and response.

The sample's time point label, in plain terms: roughly 27 days on oral tofacitinib. The treatment or condition label for this specimen denotes: oral pan-JAK inhibitor, 5-10 mg twice daily. Lesional scalp punch biopsies and peripheral blood were collected from alopecia areata patients. PBMCs were isolated by density centrifugation and stained for CD3, CD4 and CD8, after which CD4+ and CD8+ T cells were sorted on a FACSAria. About this clone itself: Its antigen is currently not known. No base qualities exist here, and no much larger clone lies one base off it.

Sequencing was performed on CD4+ T cells sorted from blood, taken at week 4, from a patient treated with tofacitinib. The sequence was obtained from a human donor with alopecia areata.

CDR3 reads: CASSLGQGSSNQPQHF. The DNA is as follows: TGTGCCAGCAGCTTGGGACAGGGATCGAGCAATCAGCCCCAGCATTTT. The sequence joins TRBV11-2 to TRBJ1-5; TRBD1 matches 9 bases in the middle. The CDR3 runs 16 residues from the cysteine to the phenylalanine. CDR3 DNA is the only sequence kept; it has 48 bases, read in frame from the first base. V has 3 bases trimmed and J has 1 base trimmed; junction bases matching no gene number 4. The germline V gene gives CDR1 as SGHAT and CDR2 as FQNNGV.